These 24 T cell receptor beta chains were all obtained from the same sample, sequenced in a study of blood T cell repertoires in COVID-19. The data were produced by immunoSEQ multiplex PCR, yet TCRdb's version contains in-frame clones alone and is incomplete. The top ten hold approximately 3.7% of the sample, which has 120,000 to 150,000 clones, about 90% seen once. Sequencing input: PBMCs or T cells enriched from blood (not recorded which). The receptors stem from a woman aged 40 to 50 who had been exposed to COVID-19.

The chain recombines TRBV19 with TRBJ1-2; 7 bases are a match to TRBD1. Losses at the gene ends were 6 bases for V and 11 bases for J; bases not matched to a gene: 12. The CDR3 extends over 13 amino acids. Germline CDR1 reads LNHDA; CDR2 reads SQIVND (reference sequence). This CDR3 is CASSLPTGNDYTF. The CDR3 DNA follows: TGTGCCAGTAGCCTACCGACAGGGAACGATTACACCTTC.

The CDR3 loop is CSVVGGPTDTQYF. In DNA, the CDR3 is TGCAGCGTCGTTGGGGGCCCCACAGATACGCAGTATTTT. V gene TRBV29-1 combines with J gene TRBJ2-3; the D gene is possibly TRBD1 (6 bases). The V end was cut by 6 bases, the J end by 2 bases, with 12 bases between. The length of the CDR3 is 13 residues. The V gene's germline CDR1 is SQVTM and CDR2 ANQGSEA.

The rearrangement joins TRBV27 to TRBJ2-1; 10 bases agree with TRBD2. The germline gives CDR1 MNHEY, CDR2 SMNVEV (reference sequence). The CDR3 is 15 residues long. Trimming took 5 bases from V and 2 from J; bases not matched to a gene: 3. CDR3 DNA sequence: TGTGCCAGCAGTACGCTAGCGGGGGCCTACAATGAGCAGTTCTTC. It translates to CASSTLAGAYNEQFF.

V gene TRBV18 combines with J gene TRBJ1-4, with TRBD1 matching 7 bases. CDR3 size: 16 residues. From germline, CDR1 is KGHSH and CDR2 LQKENI. Unmatched junction bases numbered 10, after V lost 1 base and J lost 8 bases. The CDR3 nucleotides read TGTGCCAGCTCACCACAGGGGGCGCAATATGGGGAAAAACTGTTTTTT. Protein: CASSPQGAQYGEKLFF.

This chain links TRBV5-8 with TRBJ2-5, with 8 bases identical to TRBD1. From germline, CDR1 is SGHTS and CDR2 YDEGEE. The trim removed 3 bases at V and 5 bases at J, leaving 9 bases unmatched. The CDR3 extends over 15 amino acids. CDR3 in DNA: TGTGCCAGCAGCTCCGGACAGGGAATGGGGGAGACCCAGTACTTC. This codes for CASSSGQGMGETQYF.

This sequence joins TRBV10-3 and TRBJ2-5, with TRBD1 identical over 7 bases. Germline-derived CDR1 and CDR2 are ENHRY and SYGVKD. The V gene end was trimmed by 3 bases and the J gene end by 3 bases; junction bases not matched to a gene: 1. There are 13 residues in the CDR3. CDR3 in DNA: TGTGCCATCAGTGAAGGGACAGAAGAGACCCAGTACTTC. Amino acid sequence: CAISEGTEETQYF.

This sequence joins TRBV29-1 and TRBJ2-2, with D possibly TRBD1 on 6 matching bases. V gave up 6 bases and J gave up 2 bases, with 13 bases separating them. The CDR3 loop spans 14 amino acids. Germline V gene sequence: CDR1 SQVTM, CDR2 ANQGSEA. The CDR3 reads CSVNRDPNTGELFF. CDR3 DNA sequence: TGCAGCGTGAACAGGGACCCTAACACCGGGGAGCTGTTTTTT.

The chain couples TRBV5-1 to TRBJ1-2; 7 bases agree with TRBD1. Germline V gives CDR1 SGHRS, CDR2 YFSETQ. V shed 3 bases, J shed 5 bases, and the junction held 16 bases outside the gene matches. CDR3 length equals 17 residues. CDR3 in amino acids: CASSSLEAQGLRYGYTF. The CDR3 DNA is TGCGCCAGCAGCTCCCTAGAGGCACAGGGGTTGCGGTATGGCTACACCTTC. The variable domain in full, with the rest retrieved from reference TRBV5-1 and TRBJ1-2, is KAGVTQTPRYLIKTRGQQVTLSCSPISGHRSVSWYQQTPGQGLQFLFEYFSETQRNKGNFPGRFSGRQFSNSRSEMNVSTLELGDSALYLCASSSLEAQGLRYGYTFGSGTRLTVV.

J is TRBJ2-7 and V is TRBV18; TRBD2 agrees at 8 bases. V lost 6 bases, J lost 3 bases, and 10 bases stayed unmatched. CDR1 and CDR2 (germline): KGHSH, LQKENI. The CDR3 covers 15 residues. CDR3 nucleotide sequence: TGTGCCAGCTCCCCGCCGGGGAGCGGGGGCTACGAGCAGTACTTC. Amino acid sequence: CASSPPGSGGYEQYF.

This chain's CDR3 is CASSYSGQFLNTEAFF. CDR3 DNA sequence: TGTGCCAGCAGTTACTCAGGACAGTTTTTGAACACTGAAGCTTTCTTT. This sequence joins TRBV6-2 or TRBV6-3 and TRBJ1-1, with D tentatively TRBD1 (6 bases). Germline-derived CDR1 and CDR2 are MNHEY and SVGEGT. The CDR3 sequence is 16 residues long. V was shortened by 0 bases and J by 0 bases, with 11 bases between the two germline ends.

The chain has TRBV6-5 and TRBJ2-1; 11 bases match TRBD2. The V and J ends lost 2 bases and 8 bases, in that order; junction bases with no gene match: 8. The CDR3 sequence is 16 residues long. Germline-derived CDR1 and CDR2 are MNHEY and SVGAGI. As DNA, the CDR3 is TGTGCCAGCAGTTACGAGGCTAGCGGGAGGAGCTATGAGCAGTTCTTC. Its protein product is CASSYEASGRSYEQFF.

The gene calls are TRBV11-2 and TRBJ2-7; TRBD2 agrees at 8 bases. The germline V gene has CDR1 SGHAT and CDR2 FQNNGV. V lost 6 bases, J lost 0 bases, and 7 bases stayed unmatched. CDR3 length equals 15 residues. CDR3 amino acids: CASSYSTSASYEQYF. Written as DNA, the CDR3 is TGTGCCAGCAGTTATTCGACTAGCGCCTCCTACGAGCAGTACTTC.

The chain joins TRBV11-2 to TRBJ1-4; weak D call: TRBD1 (5 bases). The V gene lost 1 base and the J gene lost 6 bases, with 9 bases spanning the gap. The CDR3 totals 14 residues. Germline V CDR1 and CDR2: SGHAT, FQNNGV. The CDR3 DNA reads as TGTGCCAGCAGCTTAGGGTCCAGGGATGAAAAACTGTTTTTT. Amino acid sequence: CASSLGSRDEKLFF.

The chain couples TRBV7-2 to TRBJ2-5, with 9 bases aligning to TRBD2. CDR1 and CDR2 from the germline V gene are SGHTA and FQGNSA. Trimming cost V 4 bases and J 0 bases; bases outside gene matches: 3. This CDR3 is 15 amino acids long. CDR3 loop: CASSSGLAYQETQYF. CDR3 coding DNA: TGTGCCAGCAGCTCTGGACTAGCGTACCAAGAGACCCAGTACTTC.

The CDR3: CASSLLPAGKNEKLFF. The CDR3, as DNA: TGTGCCAGCAGTTTACTTCCGGCGGGTAAAAATGAAAAACTGTTTTTT. The chain recombines TRBV28 with TRBJ1-4, with D uncertain. The CDR3 contains 16 residues. Germline V gives CDR1 MDHEN, CDR2 SYDVKM. With 2 bases removed from V and 5 bases from J, the gap between germline ends came to 15 bases.

The chain is built from TRBV4-3 and TRBJ2-7; the match to TRBD1 covers 10 bases. The CDR3 extends over 15 amino acids. Trimming took 0 bases from V and 6 from J; bases not matched to a gene: 5. Germline V lookup: CDR1 LGHNA, CDR2 YSLEER. The CDR3 nucleotides are TGCGCCAGCAGCCAAGAACCAGGGACAGGGGTCGAGCAGTACTTC. It encodes CASSQEPGTGVEQYF.

The chain is built from TRBV7-9 and TRBJ2-2; TRBD2 agrees at 12 bases. Germline loops: CDR1 SEHNR, CDR2 FQNEAQ (reference sequence). CDR3 length equals 17 residues. V dropped 2 bases and J dropped 6; count of bases not matched to a gene: 7. CDR3 coding DNA: TGTGCCAGCAGCTTATTCCGACTAGCGGGAGTTCCCGGGGAGCTGTTTTTT. Its protein is CASSLFRLAGVPGELFF.

V gene TRBV5-8 combines with J gene TRBJ2-3, with TRBD2 matching 8 bases. Unmatched junction bases numbered 14, after V lost 3 bases and J lost 5 bases. CDR3 length equals 17 residues. Germline-derived CDR1 and CDR2 are SGHTS and YDEGEE. CDR3 in amino acids: CASSSGVSGATRDTQYF. The DNA of the CDR3 is TGTGCCAGCAGCTCGGGTGTTAGCGGGGCGACCAGAGATACGCAGTATTTT.

A single count supports this clone. The V gene is TRBV10-3, the J gene TRBJ2-2, with 10 positions matching TRBD2. The J segment lost 6 bases and the V segment lost 10 bases, leaving 8 bases of the junction unmatched. The CDR3 has 14 residues. The V gene's germline CDR1 is ENHRY and CDR2 SYGVKD. CDR3 in amino acids: CATSTSGTPGELFF. The DNA of the CDR3 is TGTGCCACAAGCACTAGCGGGACCCCCGGGGAGCTGTTTTTT.

The CDR3 nucleotides read TGTGCCAGCAGGATATTAGCGGGGGTCCGGAATGAGCAGTTCTTC. Its translation: CASRILAGVRNEQFF. This rearrangement joins TRBV27 to TRBJ2-1; TRBD2 agrees at 9 bases. Looked up from germline, CDR1 is MNHEY and CDR2 is SMNVEV (reference sequence). The V segment lost 6 bases and the J segment 7 bases; nucleotides outside the gene matches: 10. CDR3 length: 15 amino acids.

The chain carries TRBV9 and TRBJ2-3, with TRBD2 matching over 11 bases. V was clipped by 1 base and J by 3 bases; unmatched bases: 10. The CDR3 loop spans 18 amino acids. Germline loops: CDR1 SGDLS, CDR2 YYNGEE. CDR3 sequence (DNA): TGTGCCAGCAGCGTAACTAGCGGGGGAGTGCGTCTTACAGATACGCAGTATTTT. As protein: CASSVTSGGVRLTDTQYF.

The V gene is TRBV18, the J gene TRBJ2-1, with D possibly matching TRBD1 (7 bases). The ends were cut back, 8 bases at V and 6 bases at J, with 17 bases in the middle. Germline CDR1 and CDR2: KGHSH and LQKENI. The CDR3 covers 14 residues. CDR3 amino acids: CASHRGTESNEQFF. In nucleotides, the CDR3 is TGTGCCAGCCACCGCGGGACAGAATCCAATGAGCAGTTCTTC. Full variable domain (missing parts from reference TRBV18 and TRBJ2-1): NAGVMQNPRHLVRRRGQEARLRCSPMKGHSHVYWYRQLPEEGLKFMVYLQKENIIDESGMPKERFSAEFPKEGPSILRIQQVVRGDSAAYFCASHRGTESNEQFFGPGTRLTVL.

The J gene is TRBJ1-4, the V gene TRBV28, with TRBD1 as a possible D gene (5 bases). CDR1 and CDR2 from the germline V gene are MDHEN and SYDVKM. This CDR3 contains 15 residues. V was clipped by 5 bases and J by 2 bases, with 12 bases between them. This CDR3 reads CASSLWGGTNEKLFF. The DNA for the CDR3 is TGTGCCAGCAGTCTCTGGGGGGGGACTAATGAAAAACTGTTTTTT.

The chain has TRBV19 and TRBJ1-2, with a possible D match to TRBD1 (5 bases). V dropped 4 bases and J dropped 8 bases, with 17 bases sitting between them. There are 14 residues in the CDR3. Germline CDR1 is LNHDA and CDR2 is SQIVND (reference sequence). The CDR3 DNA reads TGTGCCAGTAGTAATCGACTCAATGCAGGGGGCTACACCTTC. It specifies CASSNRLNAGGYTF. The full variable domain, rest sourced from reference TRBV19 and TRBJ1-2, is DGGITQSPKYLFRKEGQNVTLSCEQNLNHDAMYWYRQDPGQGLRLIYYSQIVNDFQKGDIAEGYSVSREKKESFPLTVTSAQKNPTAFYLCASSNRLNAGGYTFGSGTRLTVV.